Sequencing of this T cell receptor beta chain was carried out in a study of naive and memory T cell subsets. Whole-study results and caveats: A few larger clonotypes appeared in naive repertoires, especially CD8, possibly memory cells re-expressing CD45RA.

The beta constant-region primer was an equimolar mix of two oligonucleotides covering TRBC1 and TRBC2. Four rounds of PCR amplified the ligated cDNA using nested alpha and beta constant-region primers plus SP2. TCRdb fed the UMI-ligation and nested PCR reads into MiXCR, producing one record per CDR3 protein. Of under 150,000 distinct CDR3 sequences detected, roughly a fifth appear once; the ten largest clones hold roughly 0.63%. From germline, CDR1 is ENHRY and CDR2 SYGVKD. The CDR3 consists of 14 residues. The V gene lost 8 bases and the J gene lost 0 bases, with 12 bases spanning the gap. Note on this clonotype: Its target is unknown.

Sequencing used naive CD8+ T cells from blood. The rearrangement uses TRBV10-3 and TRBJ2-3; a possible D gene is TRBD1 (7 bases). The receptor was derived from a human donor in good health. In DNA, the CDR3 is TGTGCCATCCGGGGGACAGAGAGCACAGATACGCAGTATTTT. Amino acids: CAIRGTESTDTQYF.